This TCR beta chain appears in the sequencing data of a study of CD8+CD57+ T cells in acquired aplastic anemia. About the study: DNA from sorted CD4+ and CD8+ cells averaged around 3.5 ug.

Comment on this clonotype: Its antigen remains unknown.

Researchers used genomic DNA as the template to profile TCR beta VDJ and CDR3. Using its own MiXCR run on the reads, TCRdb lists one record per CDR3 protein. The sample yields 400,000 to 500,000 distinct CDR3 sequences, around 68% seen once. Findings and limits, study-wide: Patients did not significantly differ from controls in CD8+ Simpson's diversity. Found in both controls and patients were approximately 30 CD8+ CDR3 sequences.

V was cut by 5 bases and J by 7 bases, with 15 bases left in between. The germline CDR1 and CDR2 sequences are SNHLY and FYNNEI. The CDR3 contains 15 residues. The sequence derives from a human donor in good health, serving as a control. The sequencing sample was made of sorted CD4+, CD8+, or CD8+CD57+ T cells (not recorded which) from PBMCs. The rearrangement joins TRBV2 to TRBJ1-6; weak D call: TRBD1 (5 bases). The chain's CDR3 is CASSKRGNLNSPLHF. DNA of the CDR3: TGTGCCAGCAGTAAACGGGGGAACCTCAATTCACCCCTCCACTTT.